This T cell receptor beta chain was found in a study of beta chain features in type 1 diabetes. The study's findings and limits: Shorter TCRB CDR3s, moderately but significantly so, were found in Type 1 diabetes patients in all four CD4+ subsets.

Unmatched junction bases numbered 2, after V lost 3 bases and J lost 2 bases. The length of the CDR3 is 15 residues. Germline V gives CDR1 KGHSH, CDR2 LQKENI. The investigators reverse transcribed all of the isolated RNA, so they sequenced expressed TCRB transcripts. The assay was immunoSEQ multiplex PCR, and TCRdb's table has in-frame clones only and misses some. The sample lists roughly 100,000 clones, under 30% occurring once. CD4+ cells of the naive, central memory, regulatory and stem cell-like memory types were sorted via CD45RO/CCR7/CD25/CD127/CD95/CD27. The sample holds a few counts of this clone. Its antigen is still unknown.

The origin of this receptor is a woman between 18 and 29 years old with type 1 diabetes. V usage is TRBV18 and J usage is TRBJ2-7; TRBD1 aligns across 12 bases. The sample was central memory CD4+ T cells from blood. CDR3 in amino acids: CASSPGQGAAYEQYF. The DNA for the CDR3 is TGTGCCAGCTCACCGGGACAGGGGGCAGCCTACGAGCAGTACTTC.